This T cell receptor beta chain was retrieved from a study of blood T cell repertoires in COVID-19. TCRdb keeps only in-frame clones here, not all; method: immunoSEQ multiplex PCR. The sample has nearly 350,000 clones, around 83% seen once. Germline CDR1 and CDR2: LNHDA and SQIVND (reference sequence). There are 17 residues in the CDR3. V lost 0 bases and J lost 3; bases outside the gene matches: 6. The material sequenced was peripheral blood. The sequence was collected from a man younger than 40 with active or convalescent COVID-19. V and J are TRBV19 and TRBJ2-5, with 11 bases identical to TRBD2. The CDR3 sequence is CASSIDRLAGGEETQYF. CDR3 DNA sequence: TGTGCCAGTAGTATAGATCGGCTAGCGGGGGGCGAAGAGACCCAGTACTTC.